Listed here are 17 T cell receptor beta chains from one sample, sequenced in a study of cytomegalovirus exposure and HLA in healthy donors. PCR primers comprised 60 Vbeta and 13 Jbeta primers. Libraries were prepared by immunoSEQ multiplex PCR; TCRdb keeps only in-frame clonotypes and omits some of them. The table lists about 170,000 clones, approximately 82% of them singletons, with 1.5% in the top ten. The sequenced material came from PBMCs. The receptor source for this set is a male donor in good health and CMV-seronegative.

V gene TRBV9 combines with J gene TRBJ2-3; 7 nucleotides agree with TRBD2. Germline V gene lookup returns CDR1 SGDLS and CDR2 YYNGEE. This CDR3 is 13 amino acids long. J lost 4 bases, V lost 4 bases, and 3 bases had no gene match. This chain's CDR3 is CASSLRGADTQYF. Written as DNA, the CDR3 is TGTGCCAGCAGCTTACGGGGGGCAGATACGCAGTATTTT.

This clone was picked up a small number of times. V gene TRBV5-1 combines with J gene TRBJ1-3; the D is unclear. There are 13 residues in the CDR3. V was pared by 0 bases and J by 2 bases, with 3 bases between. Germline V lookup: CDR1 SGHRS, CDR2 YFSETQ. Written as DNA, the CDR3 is TGCGCCAGCAGCTTGGGGCCTGGAAACACCATATATTTT. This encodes CASSLGPGNTIYF.

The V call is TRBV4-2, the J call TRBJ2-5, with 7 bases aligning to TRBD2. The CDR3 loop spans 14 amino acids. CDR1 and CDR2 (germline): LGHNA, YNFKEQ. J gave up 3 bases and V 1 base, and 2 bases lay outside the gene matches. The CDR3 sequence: CASSQVSGKETQYF. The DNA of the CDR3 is TGTGCCAGCAGCCAAGTAAGCGGGAAAGAGACCCAGTACTTC.

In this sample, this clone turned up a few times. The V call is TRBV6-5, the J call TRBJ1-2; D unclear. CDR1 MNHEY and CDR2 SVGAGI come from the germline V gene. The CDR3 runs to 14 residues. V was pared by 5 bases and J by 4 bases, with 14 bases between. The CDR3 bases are TGTGCCAGCAGTCCCCACGGGTCGACCTATGGCTACACCTTC. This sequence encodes CASSPHGSTYGYTF.

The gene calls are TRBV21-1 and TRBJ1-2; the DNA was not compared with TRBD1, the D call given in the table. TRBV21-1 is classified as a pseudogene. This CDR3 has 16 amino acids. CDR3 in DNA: TGTGCCAGCAGCAAGGGGCCGAACATCAGGGGCTATGGCTACACCTTC. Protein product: CASSKGPNIRGYGYTF.

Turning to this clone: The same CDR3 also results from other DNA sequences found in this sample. CDR3: CASRTGGSSNQPQHF. The CDR3 coding sequence is TGTGCCAGCAGGACAGGGGGCTCAAGCAATCAGCCCCAGCATTTT. The chain employs TRBV19 and TRBJ1-5; 11 bases match TRBD1. Germline loops: CDR1 LNHDA, CDR2 SQIVND (reference sequence). The CDR3 contains 15 residues. V dropped 9 bases and J dropped 1; count of bases not matched to a gene: 5. The whole variable domain, filled in from reference TRBV19 and TRBJ1-5, reads DGGITQSPKYLFRKEGQNVTLSCEQNLNHDAMYWYRQDPGQGLRLIYYSQIVNDFQKGDIAEGYSVSREKKESFPLTVTSAQKNPTAFYLCASRTGGSSNQPQHFGDGTRLSIL.

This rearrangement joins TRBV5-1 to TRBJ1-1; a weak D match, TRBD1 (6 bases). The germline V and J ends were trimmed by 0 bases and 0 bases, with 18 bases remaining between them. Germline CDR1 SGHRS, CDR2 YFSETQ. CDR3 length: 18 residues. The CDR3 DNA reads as TGCGCCAGCAGCTTGGGGGGACATATAGGTCCTATGAACACTGAAGCTTTCTTT. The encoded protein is CASSLGGHIGPMNTEAFF.

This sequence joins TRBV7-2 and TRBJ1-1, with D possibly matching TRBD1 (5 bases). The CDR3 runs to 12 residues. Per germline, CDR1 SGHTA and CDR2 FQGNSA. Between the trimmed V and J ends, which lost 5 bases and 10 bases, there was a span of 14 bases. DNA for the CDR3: TGTGCCAGCAGCCTAGACAGTTTTACAGCTTTCTTT. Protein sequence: CASSLDSFTAFF.

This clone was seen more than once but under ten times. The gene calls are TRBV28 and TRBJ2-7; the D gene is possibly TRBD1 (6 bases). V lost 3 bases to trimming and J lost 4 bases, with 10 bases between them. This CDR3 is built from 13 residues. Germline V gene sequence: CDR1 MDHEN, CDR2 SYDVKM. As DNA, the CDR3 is TGTGCCAGCAGTTTTATGGGGGCTTACGAGCAGTACTTC. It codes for CASSFMGAYEQYF. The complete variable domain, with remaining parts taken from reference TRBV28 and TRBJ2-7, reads DVKVTQSSRYLVKRTGEKVFLECVQDMDHENMFWYRQDPGLGLRLIYFSYDVKMKEKGDIPEGYSVSREKKERFSLILESASTNQTSMYLCASSFMGAYEQYFGPGTRLTVT.

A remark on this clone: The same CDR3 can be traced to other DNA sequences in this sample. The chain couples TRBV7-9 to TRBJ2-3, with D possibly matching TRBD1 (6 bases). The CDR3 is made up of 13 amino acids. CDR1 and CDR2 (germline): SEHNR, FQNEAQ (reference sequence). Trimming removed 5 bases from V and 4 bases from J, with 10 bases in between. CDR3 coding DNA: TGTGCCAGCAGCCCCAGGGGTCCAGATACGCAGTATTTT. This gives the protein CASSPRGPDTQYF.

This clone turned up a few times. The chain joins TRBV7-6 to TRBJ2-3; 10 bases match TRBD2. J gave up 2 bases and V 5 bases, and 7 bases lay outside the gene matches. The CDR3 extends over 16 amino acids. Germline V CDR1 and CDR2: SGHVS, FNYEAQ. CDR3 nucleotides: TGTGCCAGCAGCGAACTAGCGGGGAACCCCACAGATACGCAGTATTTT. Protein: CASSELAGNPTDTQYF.

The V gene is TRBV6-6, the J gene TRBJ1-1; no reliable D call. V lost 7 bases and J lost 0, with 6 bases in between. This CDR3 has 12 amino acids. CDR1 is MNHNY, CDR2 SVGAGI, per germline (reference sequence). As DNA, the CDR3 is TGTGCCAGCAAACAGATGAACACTGAAGCTTTCTTT. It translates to CASKQMNTEAFF.

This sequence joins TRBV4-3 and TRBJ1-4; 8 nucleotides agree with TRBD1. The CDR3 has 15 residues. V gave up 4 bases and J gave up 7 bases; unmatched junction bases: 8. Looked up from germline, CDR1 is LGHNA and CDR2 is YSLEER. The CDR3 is CASSRGQGSFEKLFF. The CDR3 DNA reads TGCGCCAGCAGCCGAGGACAGGGATCGTTTGAAAAACTGTTTTTT.

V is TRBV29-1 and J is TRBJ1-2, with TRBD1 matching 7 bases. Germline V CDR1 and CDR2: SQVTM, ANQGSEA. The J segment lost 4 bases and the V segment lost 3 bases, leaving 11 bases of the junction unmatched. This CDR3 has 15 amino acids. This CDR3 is CSVDWEDRPIYGYTF. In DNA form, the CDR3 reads TGCAGCGTTGATTGGGAGGACAGGCCCATCTATGGCTACACCTTC.

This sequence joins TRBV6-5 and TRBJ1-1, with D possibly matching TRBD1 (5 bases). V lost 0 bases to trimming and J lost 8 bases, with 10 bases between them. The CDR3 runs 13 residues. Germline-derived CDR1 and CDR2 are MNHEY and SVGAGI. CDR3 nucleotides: TGTGCCAGCAGTTACTCGGGGCAGGGAGAAGCTTTCTTT. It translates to CASSYSGQGEAFF.

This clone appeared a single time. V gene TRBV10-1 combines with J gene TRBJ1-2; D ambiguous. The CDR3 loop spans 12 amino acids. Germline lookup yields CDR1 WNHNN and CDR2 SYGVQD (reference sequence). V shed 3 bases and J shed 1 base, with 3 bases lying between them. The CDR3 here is CASSDSNYGYTF. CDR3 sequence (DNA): TGCGCCAGCAGTGACAGTAACTATGGCTACACCTTC.

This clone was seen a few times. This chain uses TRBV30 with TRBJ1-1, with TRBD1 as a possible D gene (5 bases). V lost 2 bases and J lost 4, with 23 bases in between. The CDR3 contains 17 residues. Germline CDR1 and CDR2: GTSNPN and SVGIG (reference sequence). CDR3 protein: CAWSPSGISSLGTEAFF. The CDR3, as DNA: TGTGCCTGGAGTCCGTCAGGGATTAGTTCCCTCGGCACTGAAGCTTTCTTT.